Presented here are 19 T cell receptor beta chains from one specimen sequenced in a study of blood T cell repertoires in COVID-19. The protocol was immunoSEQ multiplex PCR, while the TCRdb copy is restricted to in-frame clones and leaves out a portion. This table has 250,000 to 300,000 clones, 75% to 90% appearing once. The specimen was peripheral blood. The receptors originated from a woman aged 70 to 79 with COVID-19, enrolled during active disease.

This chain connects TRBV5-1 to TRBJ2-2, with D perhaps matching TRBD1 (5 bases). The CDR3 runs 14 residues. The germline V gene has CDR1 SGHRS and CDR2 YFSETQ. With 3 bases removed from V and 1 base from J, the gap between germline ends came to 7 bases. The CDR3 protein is CASSYDRNTGELFF. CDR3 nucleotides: TGCGCCAGCAGCTATGACAGGAACACCGGGGAGCTGTTTTTT.

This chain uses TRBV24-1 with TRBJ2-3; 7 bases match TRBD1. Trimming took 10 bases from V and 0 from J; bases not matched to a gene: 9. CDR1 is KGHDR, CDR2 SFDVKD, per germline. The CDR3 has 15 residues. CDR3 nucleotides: TGTGCCACTGATACTGGACAGGCTAGCACAGATACGCAGTATTTT. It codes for CATDTGQASTDTQYF.

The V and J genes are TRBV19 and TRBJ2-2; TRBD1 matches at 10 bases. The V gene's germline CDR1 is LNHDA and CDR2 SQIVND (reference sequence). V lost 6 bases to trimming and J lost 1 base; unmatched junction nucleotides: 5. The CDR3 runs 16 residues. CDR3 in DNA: TGTGCCAGTAGCACAGGACAGGGGGTGAACACCGGGGAGCTGTTTTTT. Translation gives CASSTGQGVNTGELFF.

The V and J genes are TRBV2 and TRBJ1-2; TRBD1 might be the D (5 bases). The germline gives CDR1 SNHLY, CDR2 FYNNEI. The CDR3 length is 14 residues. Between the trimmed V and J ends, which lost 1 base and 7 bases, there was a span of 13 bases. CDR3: CASSEEAGRRGYTF. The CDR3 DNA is TGTGCCAGCAGTGAAGAGGCAGGGCGGCGTGGCTACACCTTC.

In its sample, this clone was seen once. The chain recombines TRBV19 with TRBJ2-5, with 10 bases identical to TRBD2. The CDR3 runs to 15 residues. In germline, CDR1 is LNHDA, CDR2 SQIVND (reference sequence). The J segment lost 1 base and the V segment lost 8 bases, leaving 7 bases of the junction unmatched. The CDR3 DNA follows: TGTGCCAGTGATATAGCGGGGGGCGTCCAAGAGACCCAGTACTTC. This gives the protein CASDIAGGVQETQYF.

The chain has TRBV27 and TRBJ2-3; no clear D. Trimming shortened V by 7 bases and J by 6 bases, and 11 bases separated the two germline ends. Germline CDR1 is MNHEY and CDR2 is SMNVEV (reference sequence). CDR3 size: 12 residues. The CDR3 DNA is TGTGCCAGCATTAGTCCCCGCGATACGCAGTATTTT. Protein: CASISPRDTQYF.

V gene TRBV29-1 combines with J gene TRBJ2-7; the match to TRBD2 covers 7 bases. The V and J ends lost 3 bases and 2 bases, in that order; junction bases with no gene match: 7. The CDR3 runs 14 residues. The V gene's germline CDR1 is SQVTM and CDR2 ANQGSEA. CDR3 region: CSVEGGDFPYEQYF. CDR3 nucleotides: TGCAGCGTTGAGGGGGGGGACTTTCCCTACGAGCAGTACTTC.

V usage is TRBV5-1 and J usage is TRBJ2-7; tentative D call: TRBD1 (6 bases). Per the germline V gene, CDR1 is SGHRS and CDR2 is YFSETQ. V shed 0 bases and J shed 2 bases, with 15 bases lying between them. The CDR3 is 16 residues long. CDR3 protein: CASSLAGGNPTYEQYF. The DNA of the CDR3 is TGCGCCAGCAGCTTGGCTGGGGGCAACCCCACCTACGAGCAGTACTTC.

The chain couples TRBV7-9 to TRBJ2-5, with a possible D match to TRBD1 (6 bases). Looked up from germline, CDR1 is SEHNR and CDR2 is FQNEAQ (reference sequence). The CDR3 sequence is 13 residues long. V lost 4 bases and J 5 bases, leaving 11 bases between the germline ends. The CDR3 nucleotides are TGTGCCAGCAGCTCAGGGGTGCGGGAGACCCAGTACTTC. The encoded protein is CASSSGVRETQYF.

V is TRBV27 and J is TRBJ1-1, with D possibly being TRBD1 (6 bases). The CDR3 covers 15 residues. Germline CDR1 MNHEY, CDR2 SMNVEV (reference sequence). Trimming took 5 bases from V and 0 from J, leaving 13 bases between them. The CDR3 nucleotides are TGTGCCAGCAGTGGGCCGGGACACCTGAACACTGAAGCTTTCTTT. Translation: CASSGPGHLNTEAFF.

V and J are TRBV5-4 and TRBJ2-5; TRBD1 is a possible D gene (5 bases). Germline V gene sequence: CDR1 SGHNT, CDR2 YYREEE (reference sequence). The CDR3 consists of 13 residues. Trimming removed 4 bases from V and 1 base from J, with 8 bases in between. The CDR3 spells CASSPGIQETQYF. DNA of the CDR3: TGTGCCAGCAGCCCAGGGATCCAAGAGACCCAGTACTTC.

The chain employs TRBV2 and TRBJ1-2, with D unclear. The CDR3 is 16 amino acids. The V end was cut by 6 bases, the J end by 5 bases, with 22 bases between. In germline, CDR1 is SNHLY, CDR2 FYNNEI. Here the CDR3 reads CASRGSSGGRGYGYTF. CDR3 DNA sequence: TGTGCCAGCAGGGGGTCCTCGGGTGGAAGAGGGTATGGCTACACCTTC.

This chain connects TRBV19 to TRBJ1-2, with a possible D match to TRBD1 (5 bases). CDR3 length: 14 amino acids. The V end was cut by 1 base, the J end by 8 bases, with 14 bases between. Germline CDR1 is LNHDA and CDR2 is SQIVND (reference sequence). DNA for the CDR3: TGTGCCAGTAGTATAGGGGGCCTAGGGTACGGCTACACCTTC. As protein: CASSIGGLGYGYTF. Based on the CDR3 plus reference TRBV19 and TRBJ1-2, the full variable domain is DGGITQSPKYLFRKEGQNVTLSCEQNLNHDAMYWYRQDPGQGLRLIYYSQIVNDFQKGDIAEGYSVSREKKESFPLTVTSAQKNPTAFYLCASSIGGLGYGYTFGSGTRLTVV.

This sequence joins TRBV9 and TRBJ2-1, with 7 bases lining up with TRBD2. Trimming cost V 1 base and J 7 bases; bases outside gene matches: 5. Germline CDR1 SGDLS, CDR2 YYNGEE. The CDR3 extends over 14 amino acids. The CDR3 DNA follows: TGTGCCAGCAGCGTACGGACTAGAGATAATGAGCAGTTCTTC. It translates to CASSVRTRDNEQFF.

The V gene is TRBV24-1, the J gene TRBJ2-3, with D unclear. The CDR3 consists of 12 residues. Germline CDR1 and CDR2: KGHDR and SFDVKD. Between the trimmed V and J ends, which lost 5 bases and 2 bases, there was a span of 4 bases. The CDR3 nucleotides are TGTGCCACCAGTGCAGACACAGATACGCAGTATTTT. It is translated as CATSADTDTQYF.

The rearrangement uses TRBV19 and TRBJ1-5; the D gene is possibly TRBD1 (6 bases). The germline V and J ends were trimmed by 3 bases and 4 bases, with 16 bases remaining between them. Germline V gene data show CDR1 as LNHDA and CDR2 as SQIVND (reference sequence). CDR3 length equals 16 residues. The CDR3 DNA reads TGTGCCAGTAGTATCACCCCCAAGGGGGGGAATCAGCCCCAGCATTTT. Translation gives CASSITPKGGNQPQHF.

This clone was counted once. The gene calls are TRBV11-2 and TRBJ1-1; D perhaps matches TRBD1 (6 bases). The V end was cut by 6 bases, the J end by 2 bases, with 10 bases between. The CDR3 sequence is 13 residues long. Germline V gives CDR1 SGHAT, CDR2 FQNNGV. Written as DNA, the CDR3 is TGTGCCAGCAGTCAGGGGCGTAACACTGAAGCTTTCTTT. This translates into CASSQGRNTEAFF.

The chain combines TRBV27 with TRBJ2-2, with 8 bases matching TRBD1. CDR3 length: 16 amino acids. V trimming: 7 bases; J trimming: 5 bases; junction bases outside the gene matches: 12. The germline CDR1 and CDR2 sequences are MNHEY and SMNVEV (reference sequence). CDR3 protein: CASTRGWTGKTGELFF. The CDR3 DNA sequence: TGTGCCAGCACCCGGGGGTGGACAGGGAAAACCGGGGAGCTGTTTTTT.

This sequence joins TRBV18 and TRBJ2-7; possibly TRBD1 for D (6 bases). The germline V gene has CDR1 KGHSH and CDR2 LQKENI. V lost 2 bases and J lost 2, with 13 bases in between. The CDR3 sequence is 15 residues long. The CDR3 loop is CASSPSTGTTYEQYF. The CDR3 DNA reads TGTGCCAGCTCACCATCTACCGGGACAACCTACGAGCAGTACTTC.